The rows below give T cell receptor beta chains drawn from one sample of a study of human T cells and chemical hapten exposure. TCRdb re-called the RACE reads through MiXCR, storing one row per CDR3 protein. The sample yields 350,000 to 400,000 distinct CDR3 sequences, approximately 5.1% seen once. The sample consisted of whole blood, taken in connection with sensitization to the hapten diphenylcyclopropenone (DPC). These receptors were taken from a woman between 45 and 60 years old with alopecia areata. Some clones in this sample may be carry-over from other donors' samples. Both conserved end residues are trimmed from each CDR3. Size values are once, few and many counts, or a class for expanded clones, and some rows have none.

clone_size | j_call | v_call | cdr3_aa
- | TRBJ1-2 | TRBV4-1 | ASSQGPQGDYGYT
- | TRBJ1-6 | TRBV14 | ASSLASDSYNSPLH
few | TRBJ1-5 | TRBV18 | ASSPREGINQPQH
many | TRBJ2-3 | TRBV9 | ASSVGSSGGHDTQY
- | TRBJ2-2 | TRBV11-2 | ASSLDPGPDPGELF
- | TRBJ2-5 | TRBV6-5 | ASSPWTREETQY
many | TRBJ1-5 | TRBV5-1 | ASSLAPGSNQPQH
- | TRBJ2-2 | TRBV20-1 | SARQGARTGELF
- | TRBJ2-1 | TRBV5-1 | ASSTTASSYNEQF
few | TRBJ2-7 | TRBV27 | ASSFGGGRGEQY
many | TRBJ2-7 | TRBV6-5 | ASSHGQDYEQY
few | TRBJ2-3 | TRBV24-1 | ATSERPAGPRTDTQY
few | TRBJ1-2 | TRBV2 | ASSEGRDYGYT
- | TRBJ1-5 | TRBV30 | AWTQGTAGYSNQPQH
- | TRBJ2-2 | TRBV19 | ASETQTGELF
few | TRBJ2-3 | TRBV2 | ASRAGGRTDTQY
- | TRBJ2-2 | TRBV29-1 | SALYTGELF
many | TRBJ2-4 | TRBV28 | ASSFEGAGGFKNIQY
- | TRBJ1-2 | TRBV9 | ASSIGTDYGYT
many | TRBJ2-1 | TRBV5-1 | ASSPGTQYNEQF
few | TRBJ1-3 | TRBV9 | ATVRNTIY
- | TRBJ2-1 | TRBV27 | ASSLSRQAEQL
many | TRBJ2-3 | TRBV4-1 | ASSPQSGTRGDTQY